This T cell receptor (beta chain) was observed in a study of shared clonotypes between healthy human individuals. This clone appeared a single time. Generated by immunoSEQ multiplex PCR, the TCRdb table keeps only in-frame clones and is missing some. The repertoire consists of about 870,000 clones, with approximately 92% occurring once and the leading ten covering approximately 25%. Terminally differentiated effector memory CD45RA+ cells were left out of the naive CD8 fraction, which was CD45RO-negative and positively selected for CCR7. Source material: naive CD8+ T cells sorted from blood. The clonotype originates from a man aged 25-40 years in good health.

The CDR3 DNA follows: TGTGCCAGCAGGACTTTAAGCTCCTACGAGCAGTACTTC. This gives the protein CASRTLSSYEQYF. The rearrangement links TRBV28 to TRBJ2-7; no definite D call. V was cut by 6 bases and J by 0 bases, with 9 bases left in between. Per germline, CDR1 MDHEN and CDR2 SYDVKM. The CDR3 length is 13 residues.